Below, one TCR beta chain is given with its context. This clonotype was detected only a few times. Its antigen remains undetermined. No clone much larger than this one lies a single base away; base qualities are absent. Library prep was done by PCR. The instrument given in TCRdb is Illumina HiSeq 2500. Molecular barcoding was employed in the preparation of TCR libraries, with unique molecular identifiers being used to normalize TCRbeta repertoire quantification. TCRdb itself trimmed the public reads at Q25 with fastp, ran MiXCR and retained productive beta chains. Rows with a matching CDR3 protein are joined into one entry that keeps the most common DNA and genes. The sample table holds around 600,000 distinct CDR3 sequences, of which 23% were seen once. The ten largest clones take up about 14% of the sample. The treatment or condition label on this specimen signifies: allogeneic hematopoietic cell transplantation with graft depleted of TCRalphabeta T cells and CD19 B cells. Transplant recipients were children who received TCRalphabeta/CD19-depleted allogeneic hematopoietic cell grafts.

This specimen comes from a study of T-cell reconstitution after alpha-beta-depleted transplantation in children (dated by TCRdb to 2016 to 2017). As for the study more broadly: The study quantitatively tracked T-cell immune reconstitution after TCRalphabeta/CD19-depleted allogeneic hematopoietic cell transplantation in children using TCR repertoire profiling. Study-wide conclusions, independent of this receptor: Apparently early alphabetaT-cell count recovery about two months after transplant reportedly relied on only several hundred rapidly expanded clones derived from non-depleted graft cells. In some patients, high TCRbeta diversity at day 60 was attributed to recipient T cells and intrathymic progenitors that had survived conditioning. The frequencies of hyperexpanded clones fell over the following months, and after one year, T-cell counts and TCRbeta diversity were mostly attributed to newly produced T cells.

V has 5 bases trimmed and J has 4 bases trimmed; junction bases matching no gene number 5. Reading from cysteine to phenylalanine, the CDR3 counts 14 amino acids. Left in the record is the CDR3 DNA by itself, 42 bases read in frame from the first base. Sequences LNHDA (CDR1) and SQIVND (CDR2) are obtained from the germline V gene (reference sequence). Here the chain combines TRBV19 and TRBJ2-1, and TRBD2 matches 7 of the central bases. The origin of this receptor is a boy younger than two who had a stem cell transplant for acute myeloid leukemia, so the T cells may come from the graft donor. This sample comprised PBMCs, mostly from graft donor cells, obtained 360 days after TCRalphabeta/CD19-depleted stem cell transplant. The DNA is TGTGCCAGTAGTGGTCTAGCGGCTTACAATGAGCAGTTCTTC. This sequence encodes CASSGLAAYNEQFF.